The 29 T cell receptor beta chains below come from one sample, sequenced in a study of OX40 agonist ivuxolimab in advanced cancers. The data were produced by immunoSEQ multiplex PCR, yet TCRdb's version contains in-frame clones alone and is incomplete. The table records about 100,000 clones, about 89% of them present only once. The sequencing used CD4+ or CD8+ T cells sorted from blood, collected in a trial of the OX40 agonist ivuxolimab. Receptors were obtained from an adult with an advanced solid tumor such as melanoma, head and neck, liver or kidney cancer.

This chain connects TRBV6-1 to TRBJ2-7, with TRBD1 matching over 9 bases. The CDR3 totals 15 residues. Per germline, CDR1 MNHNS and CDR2 SASEGT. The ends lost 0 bases at V and 6 bases at J; junction bases unmatched: 6. The CDR3 bases are TGTGCCAGCAGTGAAGCGCGCGGACAGGGGTTCGAGCAGTACTTC. Protein sequence: CASSEARGQGFEQYF.

The J gene is TRBJ2-2, the V gene TRBV11-2, with D tentatively TRBD2 (6 bases). CDR3 size: 14 residues. Trimming took 3 bases from V and 9 from J, leaving 14 bases between them. Germline assignment: CDR1 SGHAT and CDR2 FQNNGV. The CDR3 DNA follows: TGTGCCAGCAGCTTGGAGGGGCAGAGGCGGGAGCTGTTTTTT. This encodes CASSLEGQRRELFF.

The V and J genes are TRBV6-1 and TRBJ1-2; D is perhaps TRBD1 (5 bases). Trimming cost V 5 bases and J 1 base, with 14 bases left between them. Per germline, CDR1 MNHNS and CDR2 SASEGT. CDR3 length equals 15 residues. The CDR3 bases are TGTGCCAGCAGTTTGACAGCGTTAGGTAACTATGGCTACACCTTC. This encodes CASSLTALGNYGYTF.

The chain joins TRBV7-6 to TRBJ2-1; 12 bases match TRBD1. This CDR3 is 16 amino acids long. Germline V CDR1 and CDR2: SGHVS, FNYEAQ. V lost 1 base to trimming and J lost 7 bases; unmatched junction nucleotides: 5. This CDR3 reads CASSLEGQGAWNEQFF. CDR3 sequence (DNA): TGTGCCAGCAGCTTAGAGGGACAGGGGGCTTGGAATGAGCAGTTCTTC.

V gene TRBV19 combines with J gene TRBJ2-3; the match to TRBD2 covers 9 bases. The CDR3 extends over 11 amino acids. The ends lost 8 bases at V and 14 bases at J; junction bases unmatched: 8. Germline CDR1 is LNHDA and CDR2 is SQIVND (reference sequence). DNA for the CDR3: TGTGCCAGTGGGACCGGGACTAGCTGGTATTTT. Amino acid sequence: CASGTGTSWYF.

The J gene is TRBJ2-5, the V gene TRBV7-6; possibly TRBD1 for D (7 bases). Trimming took off 1 base at V and 5 bases at J, with 11 bases between the two ends. The germline V gene has CDR1 SGHVS and CDR2 FNYEAQ. This CDR3 contains 14 residues. The DNA of the CDR3 is TGTGCCAGCAGCTTAGATCAGGGGGGTGAGACCCAGTACTTC. Translation: CASSLDQGGETQYF.

The V gene is TRBV5-1, the J gene TRBJ2-7, with no clear D. V shed 7 bases and J shed 3 bases, with 20 bases lying between them. The CDR3 has 15 amino acids. Germline V lookup: CDR1 SGHRS, CDR2 YFSETQ. The CDR3 region is CASRLGSSFSYEQYF. In DNA form, the CDR3 reads TGCGCCAGCCGGTTGGGTTCGTCGTTCAGCTACGAGCAGTACTTC. The full variable domain, rest sourced from reference TRBV5-1 and TRBJ2-7, is KAGVTQTPRYLIKTRGQQVTLSCSPISGHRSVSWYQQTPGQGLQFLFEYFSETQRNKGNFPGRFSGRQFSNSRSEMNVSTLELGDSALYLCASRLGSSFSYEQYFGPGTRLTVT.

The chain combines TRBV30 with TRBJ2-5; weak D call: TRBD2 (6 bases). Trimming pared 1 base from V and 5 bases from J, leaving 11 bases between. Germline V CDR1 and CDR2: GTSNPN, SVGIG (reference sequence). This CDR3 is built from 13 residues. This CDR3 is CAWSGDLGETQYF. CDR3 sequence (DNA): TGTGCCTGGAGTGGGGACTTAGGGGAGACCCAGTACTTC.

The V call is TRBV29-1, the J call TRBJ1-2; 8 nucleotides match TRBD1. The CDR3 length is 15 residues. Germline CDR1 reads SQVTM; CDR2 reads ANQGSEA. The V gene end was trimmed by 3 bases and the J gene end by 3 bases; junction bases not matched to a gene: 9. The CDR3 sequence: CSVEFADRAHYGYTF. CDR3 nucleotides: TGCAGCGTTGAGTTCGCGGACAGGGCTCACTATGGCTACACCTTC.

This chain joins TRBV20-1 and TRBJ2-7; D not resolved. The V gene's germline CDR1 is DFQATT and CDR2 SNEGSKA (reference sequence). The CDR3 has 11 amino acids. The V and J ends lost 5 bases and 3 bases respectively, with 8 bases between them. The CDR3 nucleotides read TGCAGTGCTGTACTGCGCTACGAGCAGTACTTC. Its protein is CSAVLRYEQYF.

The rearrangement links TRBV6-1 to TRBJ1-5; maybe TRBD1 (5 bases). The V end was cut by 2 bases, the J end by 7 bases, with 12 bases between. CDR1 MNHNS and CDR2 SASEGT come from the germline V gene. This CDR3 has 14 residues. The CDR3 loop is CASSEQGGRQPQHF. DNA of the CDR3: TGTGCCAGCAGTGAACAGGGAGGGAGGCAGCCCCAGCATTTT.

The gene calls are TRBV5-1 and TRBJ2-3; the D is unclear. The V end was cut by 2 bases, the J end by 4 bases, with 2 bases between. Germline-derived CDR1 and CDR2 are SGHRS and YFSETQ. The CDR3 runs 11 residues. The CDR3 is CASSLSDTQYF. The CDR3 DNA sequence: TGCGCCAGCAGCTTATCAGATACGCAGTATTTT.

The chain couples TRBV5-1 to TRBJ2-5, with D possibly TRBD1 on 6 matching bases. The J call may be incorrect, as the DNA end agrees better with TRBJ2-7. Germline lookup yields CDR1 SGHRS and CDR2 YFSETQ. The CDR3 is 13 residues long. The CDR3 loop reads CASSPGTKYEQYF. The CDR3 DNA sequence: TGCGCCAGCAGCCCCGGGACAAAGTACGAGCAGTACTTC.

The chain carries TRBV5-6 and TRBJ1-5; 8 bases map to TRBD1. The CDR3 loop spans 14 amino acids. V lost 4 bases and J lost 4; bases outside the gene matches: 4. CDR1 and CDR2 (germline): SGHDT, YYEEEE. CDR3 region: CASSLRQGNQPQHF. As DNA, the CDR3 is TGTGCCAGCAGCCTCAGACAGGGGAATCAGCCCCAGCATTTT.

This chain joins TRBV6-1 and TRBJ1-1; 8 bases line up with TRBD1. Germline-derived CDR1 and CDR2 are MNHNS and SASEGT. The CDR3 runs to 17 residues. V was clipped by 1 base and J by 5 bases; unmatched bases: 12. The CDR3 reads CASSEVRQGARLTEAFF. CDR3 bases: TGTGCCAGCAGTGAAGTACGCCAGGGGGCGCGTTTGACTGAAGCTTTCTTT.

This chain connects TRBV5-4 to TRBJ2-7; the match to TRBD2 covers 10 bases. This CDR3 has 15 amino acids. Trimming took 3 bases from V and 1 from J; bases not matched to a gene: 4. Germline V gene data show CDR1 as SGHNT and CDR2 as YYREEE (reference sequence). The CDR3 DNA reads TGTGCCAGCAGCTCACTAGCGGGGCCTTCCTACGAGCAGTACTTC. Protein sequence: CASSSLAGPSYEQYF.

This clone is a singleton in its sample. V usage is TRBV25-1 and J usage is TRBJ1-5; 8 positions match TRBD1. The length of the CDR3 is 16 residues. V lost 4 bases, J lost 3 bases, and 8 bases stayed unmatched. The germline gives CDR1 MGHDK, CDR2 SYGVNS. The CDR3 is CASSGLGQGPNQPQHF. As DNA, the CDR3 is TGTGCCAGCAGTGGGTTAGGACAGGGCCCCAATCAGCCCCAGCATTTT. Looking up the rest from reference TRBV25-1 and TRBJ1-5 gives the full variable domain: EADIYQTPRYLVIGTGKKITLECSQTMGHDKMYWYQQDPGMELHLIHYSYGVNSTEKGDLSSESTVSRIRTEHFPLTLESARPSHTSQYLCASSGLGQGPNQPQHFGDGTRLSIL.

The V call is TRBV4-1, the J call TRBJ1-6, with 7 bases identical to TRBD1. CDR1 MGHRA and CDR2 YSYEKL come from the germline V gene. V dropped 2 bases and J dropped 4; count of bases not matched to a gene: 8. This CDR3 comprises 17 residues. CDR3 amino acids: CASSQRTGESYNSPLHF. Written as DNA, the CDR3 is TGCGCCAGCAGCCAAAGGACAGGAGAGTCATATAATTCACCCCTCCACTTT.

The chain combines TRBV4-1 with TRBJ2-5, with 8 bases aligning to TRBD2. The germline V gene has CDR1 MGHRA and CDR2 YSYEKL. The length of the CDR3 is 19 residues. V was clipped by 1 base and J by 1 base; unmatched bases: 14. CDR3 bases: TGCGCCAGCAGCCAAGGAGACGGGAGGGGGTCGCCTTCCCAAGAGACCCAGTACTTC. Its translation is CASSQGDGRGSPSQETQYF.

The chain is built from TRBV6-5 and TRBJ2-2; TRBD2 matches at 8 bases. V lost 6 bases, J lost 6 bases, and 6 bases stayed unmatched. The germline V gene has CDR1 MNHEY and CDR2 SVGAGI. CDR3 length equals 14 residues. CDR3 sequence (DNA): TGTGCCAGCAGAAGAAGCGGGGGTGCCGGGGAGCTGTTTTTT. Amino acid sequence: CASRRSGGAGELFF.

The chain carries TRBV19 and TRBJ1-4; 9 nucleotides line up with TRBD1. The CDR3 extends over 15 amino acids. Trimming took 6 bases from V and 7 from J; bases not matched to a gene: 9. In germline, CDR1 is LNHDA, CDR2 SQIVND (reference sequence). The CDR3 protein is CASRGPGTGPEKLFF. CDR3 in DNA: TGTGCCAGTAGAGGGCCCGGGACAGGGCCTGAAAAACTGTTTTTT.

The CDR3 here is CASSPRLIAEQFF. The CDR3 DNA reads as TGCGCCAGCAGCCCGCGCTTGATAGCGGAGCAGTTCTTC. The chain combines TRBV5-1 with TRBJ2-1; D possibly corresponds to TRBD2 (5 bases). V was cut by 4 bases and J by 10 bases, with 15 bases left in between. Germline V gene sequence: CDR1 SGHRS, CDR2 YFSETQ. This CDR3 comprises 13 residues.

The V call is TRBV5-4, the J call TRBJ2-2; D may be TRBD1 or TRBD2 (5 bases each). The germline CDR1 and CDR2 sequences are SGHNT and YYREEE (reference sequence). The CDR3 consists of 14 residues. Trimming cost V 4 bases and J 9 bases, with 16 bases left between them. CDR3 sequence (DNA): TGTGCCAGCAGCACCCCGGGACCAGACCGGGAGCTGTTTTTT. This sequence encodes CASSTPGPDRELFF.

V usage is TRBV6-1 and J usage is TRBJ2-3, with TRBD2 as a possible D gene (5 bases). The germline V and J ends were trimmed by 3 bases and 0 bases, with 13 bases remaining between them. This CDR3 comprises 16 residues. Germline V lookup: CDR1 MNHNS, CDR2 SASEGT. CDR3 region: CASSDGLWESTDTQYF. The CDR3 region has the DNA TGTGCCAGCAGTGATGGGCTTTGGGAGAGCACAGATACGCAGTATTTT.

The chain links TRBV2 to TRBJ1-2; no reliable D call. The CDR3 is 12 residues long. V shed 5 bases and J shed 6 bases, with 10 bases lying between them. The germline gives CDR1 SNHLY, CDR2 FYNNEI. CDR3 region: CASSSWFNGYTF. DNA of the CDR3: TGTGCCAGCAGTTCCTGGTTTAATGGCTACACCTTC.

The V gene is TRBV28, the J gene TRBJ2-1; D ambiguous. The CDR3 is made up of 15 amino acids. V shed 6 bases and J shed 0 bases, with 12 bases lying between them. Germline loops: CDR1 MDHEN, CDR2 SYDVKM. The CDR3 sequence: CASSTLKSSYNEQFF. The CDR3 nucleotides are TGTGCCAGCAGCACCCTGAAAAGCTCCTACAATGAGCAGTTCTTC.

The chain joins TRBV18 to TRBJ1-4; no definite D call. Trimming stripped 1 base from V and 0 bases from J, with 9 bases between. The CDR3 has 16 residues. Germline V gives CDR1 KGHSH, CDR2 LQKENI. This chain's CDR3 is CASSPLSGSTNEKLFF. DNA of the CDR3: TGTGCCAGCTCACCACTATCCGGTTCAACTAATGAAAAACTGTTTTTT.

V usage is TRBV14 and J usage is TRBJ1-4; no firm D call. Between the trimmed V and J ends, which lost 4 bases and 7 bases, there was a span of 19 bases. The CDR3 has 16 residues. The germline V gene encodes CDR1 SGHDN and CDR2 FVKESK. CDR3 in DNA: TGTGCCAGCAGCCCCTCCGGCGGGCAGGAGGCTGAAAAACTGTTTTTT. It codes for CASSPSGGQEAEKLFF.

The V call is TRBV7-2, the J call TRBJ2-7, with D possibly called TRBD1 or TRBD2 (5 bases each). There are 15 residues in the CDR3. Trimming took 2 bases from V and 6 from J, leaving 17 bases between them. The germline V gene has CDR1 SGHTA and CDR2 FQGNSA. CDR3 region: CASSLSGALRGEQYF. The CDR3 nucleotides read TGTGCCAGCAGCTTATCCGGGGCCCTGAGGGGCGAGCAGTACTTC.